This entry lists 9 T cell receptor beta chains sequenced from one sample in a study of control samples from healthy donors and cancer patients. Method: immunoSEQ multiplex PCR; TCRdb's copy keeps in-frame clones and lacks some. Found here are 150,000 to 200,000 clones, 90% to 95% of them singletons; the top ten hold roughly 3.9%. The sequencing input was blood. Receptors originate from a woman in her sixties in good health.

This chain joins TRBV3-1 (or the pseudogene TRBV3-2) and TRBJ1-1, with D perhaps TRBD1 (5 bases). Trimming pared 1 base from V and 5 bases from J, leaving 14 bases between. The CDR3 is 15 amino acids. Germline lookup yields CDR1 LGHDT and CDR2 YNNKEL (reference sequence). The CDR3 loop reads CASSQGRGGGTEAFF. CDR3 bases: TGTGCCAGCAGCCAAGGTAGGGGAGGAGGTACTGAAGCTTTCTTT.

CDR3 nucleotides: TGTGCCAGCACCAAGGGTGCCCGGAGCTCCTACAATGAGCAGTTCTTC. Its translation: CASTKGARSSYNEQFF. The V call is TRBV7-8, the J call TRBJ2-1; D gene uncertain. The germline CDR1 and CDR2 sequences are SGHVS and FQNEAQ. V gave up 7 bases and J gave up 0 bases, with 16 bases separating them. This CDR3 has 16 residues.

Written as DNA, the CDR3 is TGTGCCAGCAGTCCACCCGGGGGGAACACTGAAGCTTTCTTT. This codes for CASSPPGGNTEAFF. The chain employs TRBV27 and TRBJ1-1, with TRBD1 as a possible D gene (5 bases). V was clipped by 5 bases and J by 1 base, with 11 bases between them. CDR1 and CDR2 (germline): MNHEY, SMNVEV (reference sequence). The CDR3 runs 14 residues.

This clone was observed a handful of times. The V call is TRBV6-5, the J call TRBJ2-7; D might be TRBD1 or TRBD2, each matching 5 bases. This CDR3 is 14 amino acids long. V dropped 7 bases and J dropped 3 bases, with 16 bases sitting between them. Germline CDR1 MNHEY, CDR2 SVGAGI. The CDR3 DNA is TGTGCCAGCAAGCCGGGACGTTATTACTACGAGCAGTACTTC. Its translation: CASKPGRYYYEQYF.

The chain uses TRBV7-9 and TRBJ2-5, with 13 bases fitting TRBD2. This CDR3 spans 14 amino acids. Germline V gene data show CDR1 as SEHNR and CDR2 as FQNEAQ (reference sequence). J lost 4 bases, V lost 5 bases, and 1 base had no gene match. The CDR3 protein is CASSRLAGGETQYF. The CDR3 coding sequence is TGTGCCAGCAGCCGACTAGCGGGGGGAGAGACCCAGTACTTC.

V gene TRBV4-3 combines with J gene TRBJ2-7; D is unclear. This CDR3 is 16 amino acids long. CDR1 is LGHNA, CDR2 YSLEER, per germline. V was shortened by 0 bases and J by 3 bases, with 15 bases between the two germline ends. The CDR3 here is CASSQDLVKPYYEQYF. The DNA for the CDR3 is TGCGCCAGCAGCCAAGATCTCGTCAAACCGTACTACGAGCAGTACTTC.

The chain recombines TRBV2 with TRBJ1-1, with a tentative D call TRBD1 (6 bases). Between the trimmed V and J ends, which lost 5 bases and 3 bases, there was a span of 13 bases. This CDR3 contains 14 residues. CDR1 and CDR2 (germline): SNHLY, FYNNEI. The CDR3 region is CASSKQGGDTEAFF. The CDR3 DNA sequence: TGTGCCAGCAGTAAACAGGGAGGGGACACTGAAGCTTTCTTT.

The gene calls are TRBV7-9 and TRBJ1-3; D may be TRBD1 (5 bases). Germline lookup yields CDR1 SEHNR and CDR2 FQNEAQ (reference sequence). Trimming stripped 5 bases from V and 0 bases from J, with 17 bases between. CDR3 size: 17 residues. CDR3 sequence (DNA): TGTGCCAGCAGCCCTAAACAGGCCGTCCTCTCTGGAAACACCATATATTTT. Translated: CASSPKQAVLSGNTIYF.

The gene calls are TRBV7-7 and TRBJ2-3; D is possibly TRBD1 (5 bases). CDR3 size: 17 residues. Between the trimmed V and J ends, which lost 7 bases and 2 bases, there was a span of 22 bases. The germline V gene encodes CDR1 SSHAT and CDR2 FNYEAQ (reference sequence). The CDR3 protein is CASNPRTPCWYTDTQYF. In DNA form, the CDR3 reads TGTGCCAGCAATCCAAGGACACCATGTTGGTACACAGATACGCAGTATTTT.